This is a list of T cell receptor beta chains from one sample in a study of shared clonotypes between healthy human individuals. The data were produced by immunoSEQ multiplex PCR, yet TCRdb's version contains in-frame clones alone and is incomplete. Here the sample spans 2 million to 3 million clones, roughly 93% being singletons. The sample comprised naive CD4+ T cells from PBMCs. The receptors here all came from a man aged 18-30 years in good health. Some clones in this sample may be carry-over from other donors' samples. Both conserved end residues are part of each CDR3. Fields, in order: V gene, J gene, clone size, D gene, CDR3 length, CDR3 DNA, CDR3 protein. D genes are given only for firm matches. Where a row states a size, it is once, few, many or the class of an expanded clone; other rows omit it.

TRBV28,TRBJ1-5,NA,NA,15,TGTGCCAGCAGTTTACCCCGATTACAGGATCAGCCCCAGCATTTT,CASSLPRLQDQPQHF
TRBV18,TRBJ2-2,few,TRBD2,15,TGTGCCAGCTCACCCGGGACTAGCGGCACCGGGGAGCTGTTTTTT,CASSPGTSGTGELFF
TRBV5-1,TRBJ2-1,NA,NA,15,TGCGCCAGCAGCGCATTCCGGGACTCGTACAATGAGCAGTTCTTC,CASSAFRDSYNEQFF
TRBV5-1,TRBJ2-5,once,TRBD2,17,TGCGCCAGCAGCCTCCGGACTAGCGGAGGCCCCCAAGAGACCCAGTACTTC,CASSLRTSGGPQETQYF
TRBV28,TRBJ1-6,NA,NA,15,TGTGCCAGCAGGTCGGACAGCACGGGTAATTCACCCCTCCACTTT,CASRSDSTGNSPLHF
TRBV5-1,TRBJ1-6,NA,NA,14,TGCGCCAGCAGCTTACCAGGCACCAATTCACCCCTCCACTTT,CASSLPGTNSPLHF
TRBV27,TRBJ1-5,NA,TRBD1,14,TGTGCCACTCGACAGGGGGCTATTGATCAGCCCCAGCATTTT,CATRQGAIDQPQHF
TRBV29-1,TRBJ2-3,once,TRBD2,15,TGCAGCGTTGAAGGAACTAGCGGGAACACAGATACGCAGTATTTT,CSVEGTSGNTDTQYF
TRBV7-2,TRBJ2-1,NA,TRBD2,15,TGTGCCAGCAGCCGCTCTAGCGGGCCCTACAATGAGCAGTTCTTC,CASSRSSGPYNEQFF
TRBV5-1,TRBJ2-7,NA,NA,13,TGCGCCAGCAGCTTGGCTTCCGGGAGCGAGCAGTACTTC,CASSLASGSEQYF